Detailed here is one T cell receptor beta chain. There is no known antigen for this receptor. The sample holds no much larger clone one base away, and base qualities are not on file. The CDR3 starts with the cysteine, ends with the phenylalanine, and has 13 residues. Only CDR3 DNA is held: 39 bases, read in frame from base 1. The germline V and J ends show losses of 6 bases and 7 bases respectively, and no gene match explains 6 bases of the junction. Via the germline V gene, CDR1 is SQVTM and CDR2 ANQGSEA. The immunoSEQ Assay, a bias-controlled multiplex PCR, was used to amplify TCRbeta CDR3 regions from genomic DNA. The authors' pipeline ran thus. The number of nucleated cells in each sample was estimated by amplification of reference gene primers within the assay. Sequence reads were collapsed and filtered to measure the absolute abundance of every unique TCRbeta CDR3 rearrangement. For each sample, productive Simpson clonality was calculated by taking the square root of Simpson's diversity index across productive rearrangements. TCRdb provides this immuneACCESS table in a form limited to in-frame rearrangements. Some clones are lacking; in checked studies, under half of them reflect an unresolved V gene, and why the rest are absent is not known. V, J and clone size reflect that table, while D and trimming were determined from the DNA. The sample table contains 180,000 or so clones; only one count was recorded for approximately 86% of them. The ten most abundant clones make up roughly 1.2% of the sample.

The record originates from a study of blood T cell repertoires in COVID-19 (dated by TCRdb to between 2020 and 2021). Notes on the research overall: Samples from collaborators originated in the United States, Italy and Spain and spanned both the acute and convalescent phases of COVID-19. HLA class I and class II types, where available, came from metadata supplied by the sample provider rather than from assay-based typing. The prospective study material was composed of cDNA or gDNA derived from T cells, B-cell-depleted T cells, or PBMCs. The samples were drawn from the first 160 participants of the ongoing ImmuneRACE study and from some 1,300 subjects provided by 6 global collaborators. Subjects who had been exposed to COVID-19, were actively infected with it, or had recovered from it provided the deeply sampled blood TCRbeta repertoires that made up the dataset. A de-identified subject ID, COVID-19 status, age in years and sex were almost always included in the sample metadata. The repertoires were made available in a free public database intended to serve as a resource for research on the immune response to SARS-CoV-2. The full study reports these points: How much clinical and demographic metadata was included differed by source and by participant, and the metadata was provided uncurated.

Samples from volunteer blood donors who had recovered from COVID-19 were contributed by a second Seattle source. Collaborating institutions collected whole blood in K2EDTA tubes following their own protocols. For TCRbeta analysis, collaborators shipped samples in one of three forms: frozen whole blood, isolated PBMCs, or DNA extracted from either of those sample types. Sequenced material: peripheral blood. The TCR sequence derives from a man aged 60 to 75 who had recovered from COVID-19. The chain uses TRBV29-1 and TRBJ1-4; 9 central bases correspond to TRBD1. The bases are TGCAGCGTAGCCTACAGGGGGCTTGAAAAACTGTTTTTT. Its translation reads: CSVAYRGLEKLFF. With all but the CDR3 taken from the reference TRBV29-1 and TRBJ1-4 genes, the full variable domain is: SAVISQKPSRDICQRGTSLTIQCQVDSQVTMMFWYRQQPGQSLTLIATANQGSEATYESGFVIDKFPISRPNLTFSTLTVSNMSPEDSSIYLCSVAYRGLEKLFFGSGTQLSVL.